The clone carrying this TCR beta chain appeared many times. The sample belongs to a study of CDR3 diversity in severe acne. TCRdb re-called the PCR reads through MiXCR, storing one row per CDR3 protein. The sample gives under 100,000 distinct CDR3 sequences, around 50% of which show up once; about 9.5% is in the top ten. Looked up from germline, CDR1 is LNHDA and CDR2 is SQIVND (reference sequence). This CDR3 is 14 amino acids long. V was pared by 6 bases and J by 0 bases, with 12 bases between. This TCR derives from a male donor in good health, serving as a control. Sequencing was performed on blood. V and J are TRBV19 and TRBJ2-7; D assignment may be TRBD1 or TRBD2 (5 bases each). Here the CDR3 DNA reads TGTGCCAGTAGGAAGACCGGGACCTCCTACGAGCAGTACTTC. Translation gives CASRKTGTSYEQYF.